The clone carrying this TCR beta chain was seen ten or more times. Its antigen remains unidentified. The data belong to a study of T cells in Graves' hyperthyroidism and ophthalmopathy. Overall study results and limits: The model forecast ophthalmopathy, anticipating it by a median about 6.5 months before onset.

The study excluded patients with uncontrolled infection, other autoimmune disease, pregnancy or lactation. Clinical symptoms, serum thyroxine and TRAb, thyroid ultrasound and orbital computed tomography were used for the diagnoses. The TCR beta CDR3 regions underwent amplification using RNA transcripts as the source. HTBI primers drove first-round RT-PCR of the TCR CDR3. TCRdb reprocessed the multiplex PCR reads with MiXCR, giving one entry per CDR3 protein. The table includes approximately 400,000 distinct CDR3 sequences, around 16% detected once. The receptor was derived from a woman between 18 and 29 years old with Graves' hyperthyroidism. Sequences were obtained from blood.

This CDR3 reads CAWGTGDSPLHF. The CDR3 coding sequence is TGTGCCTGGGGGACAGGCGATTCACCCCTCCACTTT. The chain uses TRBV30 and TRBJ1-6, with 8 bases matching TRBD1. This CDR3 spans 12 amino acids. After removal of 5 bases from V and 8 bases from J, the junction contained 2 bases not matched to a gene. The germline V gene encodes CDR1 GTSNPN and CDR2 SVGIG (reference sequence).